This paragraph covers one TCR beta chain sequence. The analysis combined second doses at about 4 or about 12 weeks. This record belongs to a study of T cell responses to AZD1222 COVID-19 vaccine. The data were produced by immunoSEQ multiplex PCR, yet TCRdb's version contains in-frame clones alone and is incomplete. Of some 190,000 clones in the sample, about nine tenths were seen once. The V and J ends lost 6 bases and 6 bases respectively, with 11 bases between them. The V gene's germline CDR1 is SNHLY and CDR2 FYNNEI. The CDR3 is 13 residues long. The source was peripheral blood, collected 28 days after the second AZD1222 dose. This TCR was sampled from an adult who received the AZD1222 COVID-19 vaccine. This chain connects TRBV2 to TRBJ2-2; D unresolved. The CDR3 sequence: CASRGGGAGELFF. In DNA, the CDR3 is TGTGCCAGCAGGGGTGGTGGGGCCGGGGAGCTGTTTTTT.